This T cell receptor beta chain was sequenced during a study of blood T cells in healthy people across ages. The use of a sample-barcoded 5' primer and a J-beta primer mix characterized a second PCR of roughly 6 to 11 cycles. Each cDNA molecule, via a template-switch adaptor with 12 random nucleotides, was tagged. TCRdb reprocessed the 5' RACE reads with MiXCR, giving one entry per CDR3 protein. The sample includes some 790,000 distinct CDR3 sequences, under 30% of them seen just once. This clonotype was recorded at least ten times. Per the germline V gene, CDR1 is MNHEY and CDR2 is SMNVEV (reference sequence). V dropped 0 bases and J dropped 7; count of bases not matched to a gene: 8. This CDR3 is 15 amino acids long.

This sequence joins TRBV27 and TRBJ1-2; 7 nucleotides line up with TRBD1. Sequencing used blood. This clonotype was obtained from a woman aged 80 or older in good health. CDR3: CASSLSRQGEGGYTF. CDR3 in DNA: TGTGCCAGCAGTTTATCTCGACAGGGAGAGGGTGGCTACACCTTC.